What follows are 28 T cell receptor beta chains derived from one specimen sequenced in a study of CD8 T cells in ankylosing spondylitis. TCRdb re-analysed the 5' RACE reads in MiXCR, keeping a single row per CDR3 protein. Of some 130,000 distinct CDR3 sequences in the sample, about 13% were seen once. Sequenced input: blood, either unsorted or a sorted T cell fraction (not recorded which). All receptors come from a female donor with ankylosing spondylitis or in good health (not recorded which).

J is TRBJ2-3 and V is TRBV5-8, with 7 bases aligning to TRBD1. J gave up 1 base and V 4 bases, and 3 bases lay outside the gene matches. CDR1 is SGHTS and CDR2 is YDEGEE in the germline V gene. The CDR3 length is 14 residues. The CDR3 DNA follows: TGTGCCAGCAGCCACGGGACAGGCACAGATACGCAGTATTTT. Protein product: CASSHGTGTDTQYF. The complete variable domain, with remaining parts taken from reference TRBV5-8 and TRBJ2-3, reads EAGVTQSPTHLIKTRGQQATLRCSPISGHTSVYWYQQALGLGLQFLLWYDEGEERNRGNFPPRFSGRQFPNYSSELNVNALELEDSALYLCASSHGTGTDTQYFGPGTRLTVL.

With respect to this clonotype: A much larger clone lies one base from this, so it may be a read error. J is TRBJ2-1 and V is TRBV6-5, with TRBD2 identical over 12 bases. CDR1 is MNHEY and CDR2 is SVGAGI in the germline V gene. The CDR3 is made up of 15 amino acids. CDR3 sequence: CAGSYIRTSGVEQFF. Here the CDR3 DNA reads TGTGCCGGCAGTTACATCCGGACTAGCGGGGTCGAGCAGTTCTTC.

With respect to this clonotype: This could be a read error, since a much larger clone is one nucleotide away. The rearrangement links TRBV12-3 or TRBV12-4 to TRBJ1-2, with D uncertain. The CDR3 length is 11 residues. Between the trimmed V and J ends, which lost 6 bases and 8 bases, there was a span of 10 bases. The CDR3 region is CASSRGLGYTF. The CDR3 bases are TGTGCCAGCAGCCGAGGGTTAGGCTACACCTTC.

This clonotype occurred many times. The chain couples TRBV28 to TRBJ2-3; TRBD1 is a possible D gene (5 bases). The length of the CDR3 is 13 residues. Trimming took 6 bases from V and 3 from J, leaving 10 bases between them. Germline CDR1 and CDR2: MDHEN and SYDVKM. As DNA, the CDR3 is TGTGCCAGCAGCCCTCAGGGAACAGATACGCAGTATTTT. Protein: CASSPQGTDTQYF.

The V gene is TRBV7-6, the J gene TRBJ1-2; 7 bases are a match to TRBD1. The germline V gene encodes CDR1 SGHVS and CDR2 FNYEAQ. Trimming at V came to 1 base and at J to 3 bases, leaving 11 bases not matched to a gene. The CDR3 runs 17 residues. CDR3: CASSLGPPDREHYGYTF. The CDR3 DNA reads TGTGCCAGCAGCTTAGGACCGCCAGACAGGGAGCACTATGGCTACACCTTC. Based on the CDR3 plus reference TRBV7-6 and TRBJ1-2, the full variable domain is GAGVSQSPRYKVTKRGQDVALRCDPISGHVSLYWYRQALGQGPEFLTYFNYEAQQDKSGLPNDRFSAERPEGSISTLTIQRTEQRDSAMYRCASSLGPPDREHYGYTFGSGTRLTVV.

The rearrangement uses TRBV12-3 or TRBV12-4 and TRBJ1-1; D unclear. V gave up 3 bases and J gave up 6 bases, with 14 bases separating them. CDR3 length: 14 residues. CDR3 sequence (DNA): TGTGCCAGCAGTTTCGCAGTAGGAAACGCTGAAGCTTTCTTT. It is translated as CASSFAVGNAEAFF.

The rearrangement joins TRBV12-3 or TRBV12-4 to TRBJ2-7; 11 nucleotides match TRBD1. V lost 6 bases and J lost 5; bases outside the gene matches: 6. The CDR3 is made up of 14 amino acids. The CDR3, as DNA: TGTGCCAGCAGCCAACGGACAGGGGGCCACGAGCAGTACTTC. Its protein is CASSQRTGGHEQYF.

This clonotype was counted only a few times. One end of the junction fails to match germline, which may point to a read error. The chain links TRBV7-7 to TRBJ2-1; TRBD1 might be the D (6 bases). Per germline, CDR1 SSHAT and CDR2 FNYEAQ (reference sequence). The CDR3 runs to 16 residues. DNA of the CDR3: TGTGCTAGCAGCTCCGGACAGACGGGCTCCTACAATGAGCAGTTCTTC. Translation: CASSSGQTGSYNEQFF.

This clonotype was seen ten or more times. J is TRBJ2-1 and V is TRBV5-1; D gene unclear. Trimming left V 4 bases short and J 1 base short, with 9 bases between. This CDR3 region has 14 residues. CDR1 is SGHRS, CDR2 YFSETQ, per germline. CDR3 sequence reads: CASSPPESYNEQFF. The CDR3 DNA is TGCGCCAGCAGCCCCCCGGAATCCTACAATGAGCAGTTCTTC.

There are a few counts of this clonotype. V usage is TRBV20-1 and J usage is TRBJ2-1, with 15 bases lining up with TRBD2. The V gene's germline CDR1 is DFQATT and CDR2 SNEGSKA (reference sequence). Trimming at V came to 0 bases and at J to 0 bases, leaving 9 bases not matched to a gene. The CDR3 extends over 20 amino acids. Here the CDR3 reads CSARDGGLAGGPSSYNEQFF. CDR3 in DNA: TGCAGTGCTAGAGATGGGGGACTAGCGGGAGGCCCGAGCTCCTACAATGAGCAGTTCTTC.

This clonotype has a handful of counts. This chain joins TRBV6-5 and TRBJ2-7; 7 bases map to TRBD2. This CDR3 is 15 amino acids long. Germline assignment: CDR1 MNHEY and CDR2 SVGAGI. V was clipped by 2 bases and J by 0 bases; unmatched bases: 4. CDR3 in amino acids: CASSYPAGSSYEQYF. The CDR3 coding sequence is TGTGCCAGCAGTTACCCAGCGGGGTCCTCCTACGAGCAGTACTTC.

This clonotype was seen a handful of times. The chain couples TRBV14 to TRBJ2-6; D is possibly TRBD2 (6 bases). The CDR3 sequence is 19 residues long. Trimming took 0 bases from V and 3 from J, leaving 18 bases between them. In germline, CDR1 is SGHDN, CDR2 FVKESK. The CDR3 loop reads CASSQDRGIAYYGANVLTF. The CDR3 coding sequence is TGTGCCAGCAGCCAAGATCGGGGGATAGCCTACTATGGGGCCAACGTCCTGACTTTC. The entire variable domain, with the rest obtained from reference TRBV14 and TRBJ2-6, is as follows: EAGVTQFPSHSVIEKGQTVTLRCDPISGHDNLYWYRRVMGKEIKFLLHFVKESKQDESGMPNNRFLAERTGGTYSTLKVQPAELEDSGVYFCASSQDRGIAYYGANVLTFGAGSRLTVL.

In DNA, the CDR3 is TGTGCCAGCAGCCTGACAGGGGACCCAGAGACCCAGTACTTC. Protein sequence: CASSLTGDPETQYF. The V and J genes are TRBV6-5 and TRBJ2-5; 8 nucleotides match TRBD1. Germline CDR1 and CDR2: MNHEY and SVGAGI. CDR3 length: 14 amino acids. J was trimmed by 4 bases and V by 6 bases; bases with no gene match: 7.

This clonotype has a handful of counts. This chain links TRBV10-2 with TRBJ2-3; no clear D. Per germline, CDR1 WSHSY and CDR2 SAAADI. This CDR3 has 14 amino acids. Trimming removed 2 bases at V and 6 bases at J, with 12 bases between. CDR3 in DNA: TGCGCCAGCAGTGAGAGGTCTAAGGAGGATACGCAGTATTTT. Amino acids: CASSERSKEDTQYF.

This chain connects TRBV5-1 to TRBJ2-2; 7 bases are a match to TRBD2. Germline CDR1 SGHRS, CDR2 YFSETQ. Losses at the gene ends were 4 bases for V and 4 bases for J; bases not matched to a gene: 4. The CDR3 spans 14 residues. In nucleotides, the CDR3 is TGCGCCAGCAGCCGGGAGGCAAGCACCGGGGAGCTGTTTTTT. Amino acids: CASSREASTGELFF.

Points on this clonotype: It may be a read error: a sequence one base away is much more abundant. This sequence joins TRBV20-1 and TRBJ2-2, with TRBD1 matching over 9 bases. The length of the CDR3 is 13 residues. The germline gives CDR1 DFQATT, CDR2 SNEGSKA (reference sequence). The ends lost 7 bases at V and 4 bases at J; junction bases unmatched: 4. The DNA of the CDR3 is TGCAGTGTCAGACAGGGGGGCACCGGGGAGCTGTTTTTT. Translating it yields CSVRQGGTGELFF.

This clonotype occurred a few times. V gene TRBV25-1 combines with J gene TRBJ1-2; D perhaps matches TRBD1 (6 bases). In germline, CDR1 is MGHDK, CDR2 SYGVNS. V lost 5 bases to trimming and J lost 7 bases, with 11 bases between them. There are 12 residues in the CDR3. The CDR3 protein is CASSQGPRGYTF. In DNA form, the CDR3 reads TGTGCCAGCAGTCAGGGGCCTCGTGGCTACACCTTC.

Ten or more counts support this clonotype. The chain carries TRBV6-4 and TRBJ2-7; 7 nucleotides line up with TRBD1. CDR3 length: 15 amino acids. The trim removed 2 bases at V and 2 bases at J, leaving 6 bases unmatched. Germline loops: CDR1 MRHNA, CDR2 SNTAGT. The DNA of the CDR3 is TGTGCCAGCAGTGACGTGACAGGGTCCCCCTACGAGCAGTACTTC. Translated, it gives CASSDVTGSPYEQYF.

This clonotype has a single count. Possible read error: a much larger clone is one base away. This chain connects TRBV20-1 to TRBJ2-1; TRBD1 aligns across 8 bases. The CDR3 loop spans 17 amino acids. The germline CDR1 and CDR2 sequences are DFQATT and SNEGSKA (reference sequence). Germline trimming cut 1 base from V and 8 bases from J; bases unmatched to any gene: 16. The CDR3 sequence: CSARGITGGSVNDEQFF. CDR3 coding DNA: TGCAGTGCTAGAGGTATAACAGGGGGATCGGTTAACGATGAGCAGTTCTTC.

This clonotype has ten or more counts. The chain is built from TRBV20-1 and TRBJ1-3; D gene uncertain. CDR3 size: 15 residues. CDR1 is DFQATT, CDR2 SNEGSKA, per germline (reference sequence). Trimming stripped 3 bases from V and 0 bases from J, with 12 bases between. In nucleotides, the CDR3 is TGCAGTGCTAGGACACTGGCAAACTCTGGAAACACCATATATTTT. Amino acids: CSARTLANSGNTIYF.

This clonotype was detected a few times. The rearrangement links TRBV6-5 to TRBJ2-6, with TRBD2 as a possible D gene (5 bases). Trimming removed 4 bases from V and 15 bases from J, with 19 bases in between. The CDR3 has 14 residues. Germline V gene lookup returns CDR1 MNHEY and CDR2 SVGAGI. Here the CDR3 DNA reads TGTGCCAGCAGTTCGGATGGACTGTCAGGCGGCCTGACTTTC. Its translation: CASSSDGLSGGLTF.

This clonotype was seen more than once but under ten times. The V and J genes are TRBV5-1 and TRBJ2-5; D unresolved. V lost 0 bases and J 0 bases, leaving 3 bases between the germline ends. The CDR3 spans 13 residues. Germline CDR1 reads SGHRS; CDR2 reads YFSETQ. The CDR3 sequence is CASSLDDQETQYF. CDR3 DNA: TGCGCCAGCAGCTTGGATGACCAAGAGACCCAGTACTTC.

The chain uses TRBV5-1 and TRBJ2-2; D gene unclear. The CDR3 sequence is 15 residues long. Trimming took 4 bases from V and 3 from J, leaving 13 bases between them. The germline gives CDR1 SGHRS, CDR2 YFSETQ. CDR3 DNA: TGCGCCAGCAGCCCAAATGTCGCGGACACCGGGGAGCTGTTTTTT. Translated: CASSPNVADTGELFF.

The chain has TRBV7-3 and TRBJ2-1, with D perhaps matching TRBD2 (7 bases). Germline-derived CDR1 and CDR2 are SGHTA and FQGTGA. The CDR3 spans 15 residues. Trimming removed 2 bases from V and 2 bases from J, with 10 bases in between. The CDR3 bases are TGTGCCAGCAGCTTAGGGCGGGGGCCCTACAATGAGCAGTTCTTC. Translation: CASSLGRGPYNEQFF.

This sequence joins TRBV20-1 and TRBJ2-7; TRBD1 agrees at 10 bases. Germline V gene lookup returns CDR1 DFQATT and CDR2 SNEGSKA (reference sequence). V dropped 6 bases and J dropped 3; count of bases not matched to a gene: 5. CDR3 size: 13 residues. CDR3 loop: CSATGQGVYEQYF. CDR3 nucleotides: TGCAGTGCCACCGGACAGGGGGTCTACGAGCAGTACTTC.

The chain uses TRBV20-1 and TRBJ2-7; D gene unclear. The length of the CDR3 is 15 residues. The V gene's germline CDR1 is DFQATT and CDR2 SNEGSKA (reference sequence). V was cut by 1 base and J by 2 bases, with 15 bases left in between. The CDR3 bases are TGCAGTGCTAGAGCCCACCTAGGCAGAGCCTACGAGCAGTACTTC. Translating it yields CSARAHLGRAYEQYF.

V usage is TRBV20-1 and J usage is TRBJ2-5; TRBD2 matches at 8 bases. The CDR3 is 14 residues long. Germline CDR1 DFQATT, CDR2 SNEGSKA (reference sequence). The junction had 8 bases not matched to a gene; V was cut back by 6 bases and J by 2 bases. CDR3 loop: CSANTQRGQETQYF. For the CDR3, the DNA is TGCAGTGCCAATACGCAGCGGGGGCAAGAGACCCAGTACTTC.

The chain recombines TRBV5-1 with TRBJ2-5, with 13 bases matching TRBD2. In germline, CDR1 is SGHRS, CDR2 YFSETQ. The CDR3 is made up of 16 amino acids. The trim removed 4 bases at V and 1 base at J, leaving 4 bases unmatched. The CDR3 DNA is TGCGCCAGCAGCCCCGGGACTAGCGGGGTCCAAGAGACCCAGTACTTC. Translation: CASSPGTSGVQETQYF. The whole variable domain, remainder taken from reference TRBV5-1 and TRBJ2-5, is KAGVTQTPRYLIKTRGQQVTLSCSPISGHRSVSWYQQTPGQGLQFLFEYFSETQRNKGNFPGRFSGRQFSNSRSEMNVSTLELGDSALYLCASSPGTSGVQETQYFGPGTRLLVL.